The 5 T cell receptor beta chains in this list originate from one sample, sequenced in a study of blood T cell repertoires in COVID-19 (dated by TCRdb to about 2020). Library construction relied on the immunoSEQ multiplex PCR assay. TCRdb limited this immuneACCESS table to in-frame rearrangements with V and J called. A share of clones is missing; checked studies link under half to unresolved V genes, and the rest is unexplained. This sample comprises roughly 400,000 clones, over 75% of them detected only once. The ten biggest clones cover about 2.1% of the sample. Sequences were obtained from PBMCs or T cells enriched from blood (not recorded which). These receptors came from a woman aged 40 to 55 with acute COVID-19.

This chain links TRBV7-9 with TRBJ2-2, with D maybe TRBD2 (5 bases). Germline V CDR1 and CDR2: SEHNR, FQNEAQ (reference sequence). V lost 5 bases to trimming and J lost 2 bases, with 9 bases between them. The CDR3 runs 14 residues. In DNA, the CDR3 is TGTGCCAGCAGCCCAGCGGCAAACACCGGGGAGCTGTTTTTT. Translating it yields CASSPAANTGELFF.

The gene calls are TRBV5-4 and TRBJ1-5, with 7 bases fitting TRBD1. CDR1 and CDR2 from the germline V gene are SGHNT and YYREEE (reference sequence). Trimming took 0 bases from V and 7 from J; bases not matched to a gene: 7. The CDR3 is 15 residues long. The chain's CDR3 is CASSLDGTASQPQHF. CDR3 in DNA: TGTGCCAGCAGCTTGGATGGGACAGCGAGCCAGCCCCAGCATTTT.

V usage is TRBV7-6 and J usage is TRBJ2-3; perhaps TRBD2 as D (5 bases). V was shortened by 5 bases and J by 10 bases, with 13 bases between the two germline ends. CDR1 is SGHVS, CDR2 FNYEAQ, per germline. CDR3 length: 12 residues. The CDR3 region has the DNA TGTGCCAGCAGCCACATCAACGGGGCGCAGTATTTT. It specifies CASSHINGAQYF.

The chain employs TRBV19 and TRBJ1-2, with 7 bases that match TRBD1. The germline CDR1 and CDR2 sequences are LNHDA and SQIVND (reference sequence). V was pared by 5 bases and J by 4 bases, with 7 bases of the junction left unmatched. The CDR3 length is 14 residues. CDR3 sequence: CASSADRAPYGYTF. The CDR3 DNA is TGTGCCAGTAGTGCCGACAGGGCCCCCTATGGCTACACCTTC.

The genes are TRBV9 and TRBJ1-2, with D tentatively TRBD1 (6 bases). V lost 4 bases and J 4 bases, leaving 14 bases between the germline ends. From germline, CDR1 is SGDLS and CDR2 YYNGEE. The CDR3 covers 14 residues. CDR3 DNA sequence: TGTGCCAGCAGCCCGGACAGCGTCTTCTATGGCTACACCTTC. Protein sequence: CASSPDSVFYGYTF.